The clone carrying this T cell receptor beta chain has only one observation. The entry originates in a study of blood T cell repertoires in COVID-19. With 4 bases clipped from V and 2 bases from J, the junction kept 8 bases outside the gene matches. Per germline, CDR1 MDHEN and CDR2 SYDVKM. CDR3 length equals 16 residues. TCRdb keeps only in-frame clones here, not all; method: immunoSEQ multiplex PCR. The table has 35,000 to 45,000 clones, roughly 84% seen once. Sample: peripheral blood. The chain couples TRBV28 to TRBJ2-7; 10 bases fit TRBD1. The TCR sequence derives from a human donor in a cohort sampled during active COVID-19. In DNA, the CDR3 is TGTGCCAGCAGTTACCTAACGGGGACAGGGGCCTACGAGCAGTACTTC. Protein sequence: CASSYLTGTGAYEQYF.